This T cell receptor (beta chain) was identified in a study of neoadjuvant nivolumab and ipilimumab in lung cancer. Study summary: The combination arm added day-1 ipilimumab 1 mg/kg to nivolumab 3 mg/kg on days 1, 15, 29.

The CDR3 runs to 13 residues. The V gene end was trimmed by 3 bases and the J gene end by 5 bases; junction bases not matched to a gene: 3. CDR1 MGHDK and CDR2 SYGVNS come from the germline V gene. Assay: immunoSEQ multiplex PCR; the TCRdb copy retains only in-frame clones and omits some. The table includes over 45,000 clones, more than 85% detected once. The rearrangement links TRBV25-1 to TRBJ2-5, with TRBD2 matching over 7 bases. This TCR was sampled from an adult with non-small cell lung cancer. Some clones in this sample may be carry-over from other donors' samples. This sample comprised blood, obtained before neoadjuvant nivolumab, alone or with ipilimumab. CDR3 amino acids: CASSEMGGETQYF. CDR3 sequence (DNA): TGTGCCAGCAGTGAGATGGGAGGGGAGACCCAGTACTTC.